Described below is a single T cell receptor beta chain sequence and its context. Original processing methods: Researchers report that nucleated cell counts were estimated from reference gene primer amplification. The table came from immunoSEQ multiplex PCR; TCRdb's copy has only in-frame clones and leaves some out. V and J calls plus clone size are reproduced from that table; the DNA served to infer D and trimming. The sample includes about 120,000 clones, about four fifths seen only once; the top ten take roughly an eighth. The CDR3 runs to 14 residues. Germline CDR1 GTSNPN, CDR2 SVGIG (reference sequence). V was clipped by 8 bases and J by 0 bases, with 14 bases between them. This sample was included in a study of blood T cell repertoires in COVID-19. Background on the study: Samples representing acute and convalescent COVID-19 were sourced from the United States, Italy and Spain.

V gene TRBV30 combines with J gene TRBJ2-1; D might be TRBD2 (6 bases). This clonotype originated in a human donor in a cohort sampled during active COVID-19. Material: peripheral blood. The CDR3 is CAAPLGLSYNEQFF. The CDR3 DNA reads TGTGCCGCCCCTTTGGGACTCTCCTACAATGAGCAGTTCTTC.